Below are 26 T cell receptor beta chains sequenced from a single sample in a study of cytomegalovirus exposure and HLA in healthy donors. The table came from immunoSEQ multiplex PCR; TCRdb's copy has only in-frame clones and leaves some out. The sample has approximately 150,000 clones, more than 85% seen once. Sequenced: PBMCs. The receptors come from a man younger than 35 in good health and CMV-seropositive.

The DNA of the CDR3 is TGTGCCAGCAGCGGAGAGGGGGGGCGTCAGCCCCAGCATTTT. Its translation is CASSGEGGRQPQHF. This rearrangement joins TRBV9 to TRBJ1-5; the D gene is possibly TRBD1 (6 bases). CDR3 size: 14 residues. CDR1 SGDLS and CDR2 YYNGEE come from the germline V gene. Trimming removed 3 bases from V and 6 bases from J, with 13 bases in between.

The chain joins TRBV6-5 to TRBJ2-1, with a tentative D call TRBD1 (5 bases). The CDR3 covers 13 residues. V was pared by 6 bases and J by 3 bases, with 9 bases between. Germline CDR1 reads MNHEY; CDR2 reads SVGAGI. The CDR3 here is CASSTDIYNEQFF. The DNA of the CDR3 is TGTGCCAGCAGCACGGACATCTACAATGAGCAGTTCTTC.

Only one count was recorded for this clone. J is TRBJ2-7 and V is TRBV4-2; 7 nucleotides agree with TRBD1. Germline CDR1 LGHNA, CDR2 YNFKEQ. CDR3 length equals 17 residues. The V segment lost 0 bases and the J segment 3 bases; nucleotides outside the gene matches: 11. Written as DNA, the CDR3 is TGTGCCAGCAGCCAAGATCCTCCCGGGACAGCGGACTACGAGCAGTACTTC. Amino acids: CASSQDPPGTADYEQYF.

This clone occurred once. The chain employs TRBV9 and TRBJ1-1, with D possibly TRBD1 on 6 matching bases. Between the trimmed V and J ends, which lost 0 bases and 1 base, there was a span of 7 bases. Germline CDR1 SGDLS, CDR2 YYNGEE. CDR3 size: 14 residues. The CDR3 loop reads CASSVGGPNTEAFF. CDR3 DNA: TGTGCCAGCAGCGTAGGGGGGCCGAACACTGAAGCTTTCTTT.

The chain recombines TRBV5-6 with TRBJ2-3, with 7 nucleotides matching TRBD2. The V and J ends lost 1 base and 2 bases, in that order; junction bases with no gene match: 4. CDR1 is SGHDT and CDR2 is YYEEEE in the germline V gene. The CDR3 is 15 residues long. The CDR3 spells CASSLSLAHTDTQYF. The CDR3 nucleotides read TGTGCCAGCAGCTTGTCACTAGCGCACACAGATACGCAGTATTTT.

V and J are TRBV6-5 and TRBJ2-1; TRBD2 matches 7 bases. CDR1 and CDR2 (germline): MNHEY, SVGAGI. V shed 5 bases and J 8 bases; nucleotides not matched to a gene: 12. The CDR3 is 15 residues long. This CDR3 reads CASSASSLREDEQFF. CDR3 nucleotide sequence: TGTGCCAGCAGTGCGTCCTCATTACGGGAGGATGAGCAGTTCTTC.

The rearrangement links TRBV7-3 to TRBJ2-7, with 9 bases identical to TRBD1. Germline V CDR1 and CDR2: SGHTA, FQGTGA. CDR3 length: 13 amino acids. The V gene end was trimmed by 5 bases and the J gene end by 6 bases; junction bases not matched to a gene: 5. The CDR3, as DNA: TGTGCCAGCAGCATAGGGACAGGGCGCGAGCAGTACTTC. Amino acid sequence: CASSIGTGREQYF.

The rearrangement uses TRBV30 and TRBJ1-1, with 9 bases that match TRBD1. Germline trimming cut 4 bases from V and 9 bases from J; bases unmatched to any gene: 9. The germline V gene encodes CDR1 GTSNPN and CDR2 SVGIG (reference sequence). The CDR3 runs to 13 residues. The CDR3 DNA follows: TGTGCCTGGATTTACAGGGGGCGGGGGAAAGCTTTCTTT. The encoded protein is CAWIYRGRGKAFF.

In this sample, this clone turned up a few times. This chain links TRBV6-5 with TRBJ2-7, with TRBD1 matching over 9 bases. Germline CDR1 MNHEY, CDR2 SVGAGI. The CDR3 runs 14 residues. V was pared by 8 bases and J by 3 bases, with 8 bases of the junction left unmatched. The CDR3 protein is CASRWDRANYEQYF. The CDR3, as DNA: TGTGCCAGCCGCTGGGACAGGGCAAACTACGAGCAGTACTTC.

The V and J genes are TRBV5-6 and TRBJ1-1; D is perhaps TRBD1 (5 bases). CDR1 is SGHDT and CDR2 is YYEEEE in the germline V gene. With 2 bases removed from V and 1 base from J, the gap between germline ends came to 12 bases. This CDR3 spans 15 amino acids. The CDR3 coding sequence is TGTGCCAGCAGCTTTTGGGGCCCAGGGAACACTGAAGCTTTCTTT. The encoded protein is CASSFWGPGNTEAFF. The whole variable domain, remainder taken from reference TRBV5-6 and TRBJ1-1, is DAGVTQSPTHLIKTRGQQVTLRCSPKSGHDTVSWYQQALGQGPQFIFQYYEEEERQRGNFPDRFSGHQFPNYSSELNVNALLLGDSALYLCASSFWGPGNTEAFFGQGTRLTVV.

The table lists this clone with a count of one. V gene TRBV2 combines with J gene TRBJ2-5, with 11 bases lining up with TRBD1. Germline CDR1 SNHLY, CDR2 FYNNEI. The ends lost 7 bases at V and 4 bases at J; junction bases unmatched: 11. The CDR3 extends over 16 amino acids. The CDR3 DNA is TGTGCCAGCACCTCTACCTCCGGGACAGGGGGAGAGACCCAGTACTTC. It codes for CASTSTSGTGGETQYF.

The rearrangement uses TRBV11-3 and TRBJ2-1, with 9 bases that match TRBD2. The germline CDR1 and CDR2 sequences are SGHNT and YENEEA. The CDR3 runs to 15 residues. J lost 3 bases, V lost 6 bases, and 6 bases had no gene match. CDR3 residues: CASSKVAGVYNEQFF. The CDR3, as DNA: TGTGCCAGCAGTAAAGTAGCGGGAGTCTACAATGAGCAGTTCTTC.

The chain carries TRBV18 and TRBJ1-5; D is uncertain. In germline, CDR1 is KGHSH, CDR2 LQKENI. The CDR3 totals 13 residues. Trimming shortened V by 5 bases and J by 6 bases, and 11 bases separated the two germline ends. The CDR3 DNA reads as TGTGCCAGCTCAAGTGGAGAAAGTCAGCCCCAGCATTTT. The encoded protein is CASSSGESQPQHF.

The sample holds many counts of this clone. The chain couples TRBV2 to TRBJ1-6; D remains ambiguous. The CDR3 totals 15 residues. Trimming removed 6 bases from V and 0 bases from J, with 9 bases in between. In germline, CDR1 is SNHLY, CDR2 FYNNEI. This chain's CDR3 is CASSGDHSYNSPLHF. CDR3 DNA: TGTGCCAGCAGCGGGGATCACTCCTATAATTCACCCCTCCACTTT.

The rearrangement links TRBV5-1 to TRBJ2-1; 8 positions agree with TRBD2. V lost 5 bases and J lost 4; bases outside the gene matches: 17. The CDR3 is 18 residues long. Germline-derived CDR1 and CDR2 are SGHRS and YFSETQ. CDR3 DNA: TGCGCCAGCAGTTCTACCTTTGGAGTGGGACTAGATTACAATGAGCAGTTCTTC. Protein product: CASSSTFGVGLDYNEQFF.

This clone was picked up one time. V is TRBV5-1 and J is TRBJ2-7, with D perhaps matching TRBD1 (6 bases). Germline V gene sequence: CDR1 SGHRS, CDR2 YFSETQ. The CDR3 sequence is 15 residues long. V lost 0 bases and J lost 4, with 14 bases in between. The CDR3 nucleotides read TGCGCCAGCAGCTTGGGACCTACTCAGGGGTACGAGCAGTACTTC. As protein: CASSLGPTQGYEQYF.

This clone was seen just once. This rearrangement joins TRBV7-7 to TRBJ2-5; 8 bases match TRBD1. Germline V gene sequence: CDR1 SSHAT, CDR2 FNYEAQ (reference sequence). The CDR3 length is 13 residues. Trimming removed 4 bases from V and 4 bases from J; junction bases left unmatched: 2. As DNA, the CDR3 is TGTGCCAGCAGCTCCGACAGGGGAGAGACCCAGTACTTC. Its protein is CASSSDRGETQYF.

The V call is TRBV1, the J call TRBJ1-2. TRBV1 is labeled a pseudogene. CDR3 length: 15 amino acids. CDR3 loop: CTSSQDPEGRYGYTF. In nucleotides, the CDR3 is TGCACCAGCAGCCAAGATCCTGAGGGTAGGTATGGCTACACCTTC.

This clone has a single count. The chain couples TRBV11-2 to TRBJ2-3; D is possibly TRBD2 (5 bases). The CDR3 runs to 15 residues. V lost 5 bases to trimming and J lost 0 bases, with 12 bases between them. CDR1 and CDR2 (germline): SGHAT, FQNNGV. As DNA, the CDR3 is TGTGCCAGCAGCCGGGTGGTAGCGAGCACAGATACGCAGTATTTT. It is translated as CASSRVVASTDTQYF. Combining the CDR3 with reference TRBV11-2 and TRBJ2-3 gives the whole variable domain EAGVAQSPRYKIIEKRQSVAFWCNPISGHATLYWYQQILGQGPKLLIQFQNNGVVDDSQLPKDRFSAERLKGVDSTLKIQPAKLEDSAVYLCASSRVVASTDTQYFGPGTRLTVL.

V gene TRBV6-1 combines with J gene TRBJ2-4; the match to TRBD1 covers 7 bases. This CDR3 comprises 15 residues. The V segment lost 2 bases and the J segment 9 bases; nucleotides outside the gene matches: 10. Germline V gene lookup returns CDR1 MNHNS and CDR2 SASEGT. CDR3 residues: CASSEYTGDMAIQYF. As DNA, the CDR3 is TGTGCCAGCAGTGAATATACAGGGGATATGGCCATTCAGTACTTC.

The chain uses TRBV7-6 and TRBJ2-3, with 9 bases lining up with TRBD2. Germline values: CDR1 SGHVS, CDR2 FNYEAQ. Germline trimming cut 0 bases from V and 1 base from J; bases unmatched to any gene: 2. The CDR3 is 16 amino acids. CDR3 region: CASSLARGGGTDTQYF. In DNA form, the CDR3 reads TGTGCCAGCAGCTTAGCGCGGGGGGGAGGCACAGATACGCAGTATTTT. Based on the CDR3 plus reference TRBV7-6 and TRBJ2-3, the full variable domain is GAGVSQSPRYKVTKRGQDVALRCDPISGHVSLYWYRQALGQGPEFLTYFNYEAQQDKSGLPNDRFSAERPEGSISTLTIQRTEQRDSAMYRCASSLARGGGTDTQYFGPGTRLTVL.

The rearrangement joins TRBV11-3 to TRBJ2-3; weak D call: TRBD2 (6 bases). The germline gives CDR1 SGHNT, CDR2 YENEEA. V was cut by 1 base and J by 2 bases, with 16 bases left in between. This CDR3 has 17 amino acids. CDR3 DNA: TGTGCCAGCAGCTTAGCTTTCGGGAGCTTATTCACAGATACGCAGTATTTT. Residues: CASSLAFGSLFTDTQYF.

The chain uses TRBV30 and TRBJ2-5, with 9 bases that match TRBD1. Germline V lookup: CDR1 GTSNPN, CDR2 SVGIG (reference sequence). CDR3 length: 15 residues. The ends lost 3 bases at V and 5 bases at J; junction bases unmatched: 10. CDR3 residues: CAWSGGTGLKETQYF. CDR3 nucleotide sequence: TGTGCCTGGAGCGGCGGGACAGGGCTTAAGGAGACCCAGTACTTC.

The chain joins TRBV5-5 to TRBJ2-7, with TRBD1 matching 9 bases. The trim removed 1 base at V and 6 bases at J, leaving 8 bases unmatched. The CDR3 is 15 residues long. From germline, CDR1 is SGHKS and CDR2 YYEKEE (reference sequence). This CDR3 reads CASSLRGTGKREQYF. CDR3 bases: TGTGCCAGCAGCTTGAGGGGGACAGGGAAGCGCGAGCAGTACTTC.

The rearrangement uses TRBV30 and TRBJ1-1, with D possibly matching TRBD1 (5 bases). Germline assignment: CDR1 GTSNPN and CDR2 SVGIG (reference sequence). Between the trimmed V and J ends, which lost 4 bases and 1 base, there was a span of 16 bases. The CDR3 is 15 amino acids. DNA for the CDR3: TGTGCCTGGACGCCCGGGGGGGGTAAGAACACTGAAGCTTTCTTT. Encoded protein: CAWTPGGGKNTEAFF.

This clone was detected once. J is TRBJ2-3 and V is TRBV28; TRBD2 matches 7 bases. The CDR3 has 16 residues. Losses at the gene ends were 2 bases for V and 6 bases for J; bases not matched to a gene: 11. Per germline, CDR1 MDHEN and CDR2 SYDVKM. CDR3 DNA sequence: TGTGCCAGCAGTTTACAAGCGGGACGCCCGGACGATACGCAGTATTTT. Translated: CASSLQAGRPDDTQYF.